Listed below are T cell receptor beta chains from one sample, sequenced in a study of shared clonotypes between healthy human individuals. The table came from immunoSEQ multiplex PCR; TCRdb's copy has only in-frame clones and leaves some out. The data hold roughly 2,000,000 clones, with around 96% observed a single time. The sample was naive CD8+ T cells sorted from blood. All receptors derive from a man between 18 and 29 years old in good health. The CDR3 runs from the conserved cysteine through the conserved F or W. The D gene is left open where the match is weak. Clone sizes are given selectively: once, few, many, or a class where the clone is expanded.

>NA|TRBV6-4|NA|TRBJ1-2
CARPISDF
TGTGCCAGACCAATAAGCGACTTC
>NA|TRBV27|NA|TRBJ2-5
CASSLGTWETQYF
TGTGCCAGCAGTTTGGGCACCTGGGAGACCCAGTACTTC
>NA|TRBV6-5|NA|TRBJ2-7
CASSYPGGHEQYF
TGTGCCAGCAGTTACCCTGGAGGCCACGAGCAGTACTTC
>TRBD2|TRBV5-6|NA|TRBJ2-5
CASSFVGGADETQYF
TGTGCCAGCAGCTTCGTCGGGGGGGCCGATGAGACCCAGTACTTC
>NA|TRBV29-1|NA|TRBJ1-1
CSVAGITEAFF
TGCAGCGTTGCCGGGATCACTGAAGCTTTCTTT
>NA|TRBV2|NA|TRBJ2-5
CAGSLGPGLRETQYF
TGTGCCGGGAGCCTGGGGCCGGGGCTGAGAGAGACCCAGTACTTC
>TRBD1|TRBV27|NA|TRBJ2-7
CASSFDRGQVNEQYF
TGTGCCAGCAGTTTCGACAGGGGGCAGGTCAACGAGCAGTACTTC
>TRBD1|TRBV9|NA|TRBJ2-3
CASSTWDSSTDTQYF
TGTGCCAGCAGCACCTGGGACAGTAGCACAGATACGCAGTATTTT
>NA|TRBV7-9|once|TRBJ1-6
CASSLGLGANSPLHF
TGTGCCAGCAGCTTAGGTCTGGGGGCGAATTCACCCCTCCACTTT
>NA|TRBV19|NA|TRBJ1-1
CASSIAGLNTEAFF
TGTGCCAGTAGTATAGCAGGGTTGAACACTGAAGCTTTCTTT
>TRBD1|TRBV7-2|NA|TRBJ2-1
CASSSTGGAGDEQFF
TGTGCCAGCAGCTCCACAGGGGGCGCGGGCGATGAGCAGTTCTTC
>NA|TRBV6-1|NA|TRBJ2-3
CASSDQIPDTQYF
TGTGCCAGCAGTGATCAGATCCCAGATACGCAGTATTTT
>TRBD1|TRBV29-1|NA|TRBJ2-5
CSVEGGQGLVETQYF
TGCAGCGTTGAAGGAGGACAGGGCCTTGTAGAGACCCAGTACTTC
>NA|TRBV5-1|NA|TRBJ1-6
CASSEADVGAYSPLHF
TGCGCCAGCAGCGAGGCCGACGTTGGGGCTTATTCACCCCTCCACTTT
>TRBD1|TRBV6-1|NA|TRBJ1-5
CASSDPYLTGYSNQPQHF
TGTGCCAGCAGTGATCCATACTTGACAGGGTATAGCAATCAGCCCCAGCATTTT
>TRBD1|TRBV28|NA|TRBJ2-2
CASSPGTGGPTNTGELFF
TGTGCCAGCAGTCCCGGGACAGGGGGCCCTACGAACACCGGGGAGCTGTTTTTT
>TRBD1|TRBV2|NA|TRBJ2-7
CASSTRTGSYEQYF
TGTGCCAGCAGTACCCGGACAGGTTCCTACGAGCAGTACTTC
>TRBD1|TRBV6-5|NA|TRBJ1-2
CASRPTGASAYGYTF
TGTGCCAGCAGGCCGACAGGGGCCTCGGCCTATGGCTACACCTTC
>NA|TRBV11-3|NA|TRBJ2-3
CASSLFSTDTQYF
TGTGCCAGCAGCTTATTCTCCACAGATACGCAGTATTTT
>NA|TRBV6-1|NA|TRBJ1-1
CASRSRVTEAFF
TGTGCCAGCAGGAGCAGGGTAACTGAAGCTTTCTTT
>NA|TRBV30|NA|TRBJ1-4
CAWNSGNEKLFF
TGTGCCTGGAATTCGGGTAATGAAAAACTGTTTTTT
>TRBD1|TRBV6-5|NA|TRBJ2-7
CASSPGGTGGTEQYF
TGTGCCAGCAGCCCAGGGGGGACAGGGGGCACCGAGCAGTACTTC
>TRBD1|TRBV6-1|NA|TRBJ2-7
CASSEEGQDYEQYF
TGTGCCAGCAGTGAAGAGGGACAGGACTACGAGCAGTACTTC
>NA|TRBV5-6|NA|TRBJ2-5
CASSGQEETQYF
TGTGCCAGCAGTGGGCAGGAGGAGACCCAGTACTTC
>NA|TRBV5-1|once|TRBJ2-6
CASSLSRASGANVLTF
TGCGCCAGCAGCTTGAGTCGGGCCTCTGGGGCCAACGTCCTGACTTTC
>NA|TRBV6-1|NA|TRBJ2-7
CASSEVDSYEQYF
TGTGCCAGCAGTGAAGTGGACAGCTACGAGCAGTACTTC
>NA|TRBV2|NA|TRBJ2-2
CASSEPLEDTTTGELFF
TGTGCCAGCAGTGAACCTCTGGAGGACACAACCACCGGGGAGCTGTTTTTT
>NA|TRBV27|NA|TRBJ2-7
CASSPPGSLWEQYF
TGTGCCAGCAGTCCCCCCGGGTCCCTCTGGGAGCAGTACTTC
>NA|TRBV6-5|few|TRBJ2-7
CASRDSSYEQYF
TGTGCCAGCAGGGACAGCTCCTACGAGCAGTACTTC
>TRBD1|TRBV7-6|NA|TRBJ1-4
CASSFGQGSNEKLFF
TGTGCCAGCAGCTTCGGACAGGGGAGTAATGAAAAACTGTTTTTT